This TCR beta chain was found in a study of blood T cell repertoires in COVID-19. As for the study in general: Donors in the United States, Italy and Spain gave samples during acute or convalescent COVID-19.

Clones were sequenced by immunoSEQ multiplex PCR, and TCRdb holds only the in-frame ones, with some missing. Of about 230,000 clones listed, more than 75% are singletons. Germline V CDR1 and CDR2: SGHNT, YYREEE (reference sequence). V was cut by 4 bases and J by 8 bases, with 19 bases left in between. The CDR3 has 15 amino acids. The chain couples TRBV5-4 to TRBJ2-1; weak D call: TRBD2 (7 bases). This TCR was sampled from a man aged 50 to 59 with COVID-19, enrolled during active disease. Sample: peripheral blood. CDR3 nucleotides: TGTGCCAGCAGCCAGCCTCGCGAGGGGGGGCATGAGCAGTTCTTC. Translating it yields CASSQPREGGHEQFF.